The clone carrying this TCR beta chain appeared once. Its antigen is as yet unknown. The data derive from a study of cytomegalovirus exposure and HLA in healthy donors. Findings and limits, study-wide: A later analysis associated 15,000 to 20,000 TCR beta sequences with HLA alleles at a 0.05 false discovery rate. The authors excluded some V segments, including TRBV6-2 and TRBV6-3, as indistinguishable.

The PCR employed 60 Vbeta primers together with 13 Jbeta primers. Repertoires were generated with immunoSEQ multiplex PCR, while TCRdb's copy carries only in-frame clones and drops some. In the table there are about 190,000 clones, about nine tenths of which are singletons. The CDR3 runs to 16 residues. In germline, CDR1 is SEHNR, CDR2 FQNEAQ (reference sequence). The V segment lost 4 bases and the J segment 7 bases; nucleotides outside the gene matches: 12. The specimen sequenced was PBMCs. The chain uses TRBV7-9 and TRBJ2-1, with TRBD2 identical over 8 bases. The TCR sequence derives from a man between 25 and 39 years old in good health and CMV-seronegative. The CDR3 coding sequence is TGTGCCAGCAGCTCCCCCGGGGTAGCGGGGAATAATGAGCAGTTCTTC. As protein: CASSSPGVAGNNEQFF.